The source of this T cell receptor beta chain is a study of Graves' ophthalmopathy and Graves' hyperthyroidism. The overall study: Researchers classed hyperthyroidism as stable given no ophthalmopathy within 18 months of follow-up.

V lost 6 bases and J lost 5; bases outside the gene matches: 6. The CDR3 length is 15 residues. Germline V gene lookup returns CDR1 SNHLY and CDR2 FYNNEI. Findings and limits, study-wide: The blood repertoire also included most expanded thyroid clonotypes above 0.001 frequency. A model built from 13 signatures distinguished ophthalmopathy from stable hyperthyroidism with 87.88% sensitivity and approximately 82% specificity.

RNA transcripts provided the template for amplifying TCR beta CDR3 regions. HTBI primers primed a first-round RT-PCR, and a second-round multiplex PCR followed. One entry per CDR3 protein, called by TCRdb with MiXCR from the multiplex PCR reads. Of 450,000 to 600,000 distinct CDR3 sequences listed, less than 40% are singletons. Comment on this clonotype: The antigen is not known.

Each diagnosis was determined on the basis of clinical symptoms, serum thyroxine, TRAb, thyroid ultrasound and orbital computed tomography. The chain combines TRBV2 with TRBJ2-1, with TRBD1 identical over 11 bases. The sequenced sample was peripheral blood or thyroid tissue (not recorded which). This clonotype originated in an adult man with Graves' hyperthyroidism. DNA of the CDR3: TGTGCCAGCAGGCCCCGGACAGGGGGCCACAATGAGCAGTTCTTC. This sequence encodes CASRPRTGGHNEQFF.